The 20 T cell receptor beta chains presented below share a single source sample, sequenced in a study of T cell responses to AZD1222 COVID-19 vaccine. The table came from immunoSEQ multiplex PCR; TCRdb's copy has only in-frame clones and leaves some out. The repertoire holds 60,000 to 85,000 clones, with around nine tenths as singletons. This material consisted of peripheral blood, taken 28 days after the second dose of the MenACWY control vaccine. Source of these receptors: an adult who received the MenACWY meningococcal vaccine as a control.

This clone was observed a single time. This chain links TRBV19 with TRBJ1-6, with 7 bases matching TRBD1. This CDR3 region has 16 residues. Trimming at V came to 4 bases and at J to 4 bases, leaving 7 bases not matched to a gene. Germline V CDR1 and CDR2: LNHDA, SQIVND (reference sequence). The CDR3 nucleotides are TGTGCCAGTAGTAAGGGGGGACAGTGGTATAATTCACCCCTCCACTTT. This encodes CASSKGGQWYNSPLHF.

The chain is built from TRBV9 and TRBJ1-1; D is uncertain. Per the germline V gene, CDR1 is SGDLS and CDR2 is YYNGEE. The CDR3 totals 14 residues. The V end lost 4 bases, the J end lost 1 base, and 11 bases lay between the germline ends. CDR3 sequence reads: CASSPSLSNTEAFF. The DNA of the CDR3 is TGTGCCAGCAGCCCATCCCTTTCGAACACTGAAGCTTTCTTT. Based on the CDR3 plus reference TRBV9 and TRBJ1-1, the full variable domain is DSGVTQTPKHLITATGQRVTLRCSPRSGDLSVYWYQQSLDQGLQFLIQYYNGEERAKGNILERFSAQQFPDLHSELNLSSLELGDSALYFCASSPSLSNTEAFFGQGTRLTVV.

The V gene is TRBV7-9, the J gene TRBJ2-1; D not resolved. Trimming removed 5 bases from V and 3 bases from J, with 8 bases in between. Germline V gene sequence: CDR1 SEHNR, CDR2 FQNEAQ (reference sequence). CDR3 length equals 13 residues. The CDR3 DNA follows: TGTGCCAGCAGCCGACCCCTCTACAATGAGCAGTTCTTC. Its protein product is CASSRPLYNEQFF.

J is TRBJ1-1 and V is TRBV28; tentative D call: TRBD1 (6 bases). The V end lost 6 bases, the J end lost 1 base, and 6 bases lay between the germline ends. This CDR3 comprises 12 residues. Looked up from germline, CDR1 is MDHEN and CDR2 is SYDVKM. CDR3 sequence (DNA): TGTGCCAGCAGGACAGGGAACACTGAAGCTTTCTTT. Its translation is CASRTGNTEAFF.

The DNA for the CDR3 is TGTGCCAGCTCACCCGACTTGAGCTCTGGGGCCAACGTCCTGACTTTC. It specifies CASSPDLSSGANVLTF. The genes are TRBV18 and TRBJ2-6; D uncertain. This CDR3 is built from 16 residues. The germline V and J ends were trimmed by 3 bases and 0 bases, with 9 bases remaining between them. Germline V CDR1 and CDR2: KGHSH, LQKENI.

This clone has more than one count but fewer than ten. The chain couples TRBV27 to TRBJ2-2, with D perhaps TRBD2 (7 bases). Germline CDR1 reads MNHEY; CDR2 reads SMNVEV (reference sequence). This CDR3 spans 19 amino acids. Trimming left V 1 base short and J 3 bases short, with 21 bases between. The CDR3 sequence: CASSLFSRGGRGYTGELFF. The CDR3 DNA sequence: TGTGCCAGCAGTTTATTTTCCAGGGGCGGGAGAGGATACACCGGGGAGCTGTTTTTT.

The V call is TRBV7-9, the J call TRBJ1-5; D gene uncertain. The germline V gene has CDR1 SEHNR and CDR2 FQNEAQ (reference sequence). This CDR3 has 12 amino acids. The germline V and J ends were trimmed by 5 bases and 7 bases, with 9 bases remaining between them. The CDR3 coding sequence is TGTGCCAGCAGCCTGAACGAACAGCCCCAGCATTTT. Translating it yields CASSLNEQPQHF.

The CDR3 region has the DNA TGCAGCGTTCCTCCCCAGGACAGGGTGTCCGGTGGCTACACCTTC. It codes for CSVPPQDRVSGGYTF. The gene calls are TRBV29-1 and TRBJ1-2, with 8 bases aligning to TRBD1. The CDR3 is made up of 15 amino acids. V was clipped by 5 bases and J by 7 bases; unmatched bases: 15. Per germline, CDR1 SQVTM and CDR2 ANQGSEA.

V is TRBV25-1 and J is TRBJ1-1, with TRBD1 as a possible D gene (5 bases). The germline CDR1 and CDR2 sequences are MGHDK and SYGVNS. Trimming removed 6 bases from V and 5 bases from J, with 16 bases in between. This CDR3 has 14 residues. The CDR3 sequence is CASSSWGRSTEAFF. The CDR3 DNA reads TGTGCCAGCAGCAGCTGGGGACGATCGACTGAAGCTTTCTTT.

The V and J genes are TRBV7-2 and TRBJ1-2; D gene unclear. Trimming took off 2 bases at V and 5 bases at J, with 18 bases between the two ends. This CDR3 has 16 residues. Germline V lookup: CDR1 SGHTA, CDR2 FQGNSA. The CDR3 sequence: CASSLSGPGNPYGYTF. The CDR3 DNA is TGTGCCAGCAGCTTATCTGGTCCGGGGAACCCGTATGGCTACACCTTC.

CDR3 loop: CASSLGSGGPYEQYF. The DNA for the CDR3 is TGTGCCAGCAGCCTTGGTAGCGGGGGGCCCTACGAGCAGTACTTC. The rearrangement uses TRBV5-6 and TRBJ2-7; 10 bases map to TRBD2. Losses at the gene ends were 4 bases for V and 2 bases for J; bases not matched to a gene: 6. Germline V lookup: CDR1 SGHDT, CDR2 YYEEEE. The CDR3 consists of 15 residues. Supplemented by reference TRBV5-6 and TRBJ2-7, the full variable domain reads DAGVTQSPTHLIKTRGQQVTLRCSPKSGHDTVSWYQQALGQGPQFIFQYYEEEERQRGNFPDRFSGHQFPNYSSELNVNALLLGDSALYLCASSLGSGGPYEQYFGPGTRLTVT.

This clone was observed a few times. The genes are TRBV29-1 and TRBJ1-1, with a weak D call TRBD1 (5 bases). The length of the CDR3 is 15 residues. With 6 bases removed from V and 0 bases from J, the gap between germline ends came to 17 bases. CDR1 SQVTM and CDR2 ANQGSEA come from the germline V gene. CDR3 in amino acids: CSVARGRQLNTEAFF. The CDR3 nucleotides are TGCAGCGTGGCCCGGGGCAGGCAATTGAACACTGAAGCTTTCTTT.

The sample holds one count of this clone. This chain links TRBV7-9 with TRBJ1-2; D is undetermined. The V gene's germline CDR1 is SEHNR and CDR2 FQNEAQ (reference sequence). There are 15 residues in the CDR3. V was cut by 1 base and J by 6 bases, with 15 bases left in between. The CDR3 DNA reads as TGTGCCAGCAGCTTAGGGGTGGCGGGAATTCATGGCTACACCTTC. This sequence encodes CASSLGVAGIHGYTF.

The chain couples TRBV6-2 or TRBV6-3 to TRBJ1-5; no reliable D call. The germline V gene has CDR1 MNHEY and CDR2 SVGEGT. Trimming removed 2 bases from V and 0 bases from J, with 11 bases in between. CDR3 length: 16 amino acids. The CDR3 sequence: CASSYSELYSNQPQHF. CDR3 DNA sequence: TGTGCCAGCAGTTACAGTGAGCTCTATAGCAATCAGCCCCAGCATTTT.

The V gene is TRBV3-1 (or the pseudogene TRBV3-2), the J gene TRBJ2-2, with D hard to call. The V end was cut by 2 bases, the J end by 3 bases, with 7 bases between. This CDR3 comprises 14 residues. Germline CDR1 reads LGHDT; CDR2 reads YNNKEL (reference sequence). The DNA of the CDR3 is TGTGCCAGCAGCCAACCCACCCACACCGGGGAGCTGTTTTTT. Translation gives CASSQPTHTGELFF.

The chain is built from TRBV5-8 and TRBJ1-5; TRBD1 agrees at 7 bases. The CDR3 spans 14 residues. The ends lost 2 bases at V and 7 bases at J; junction bases unmatched: 6. Germline lookup yields CDR1 SGHTS and CDR2 YDEGEE. The CDR3, as DNA: TGTGCCAGCAGCTTACCCGGGACAGACCAGCCCCAGCATTTT. Its protein is CASSLPGTDQPQHF.

J is TRBJ1-2 and V is TRBV28; D remains unclear. CDR1 and CDR2 (germline): MDHEN, SYDVKM. The CDR3 runs 12 residues. Deletions cut 10 bases from V and 6 bases from J, with 15 bases between. The CDR3 loop reads CATLQFLDGYTF. In nucleotides, the CDR3 is TGTGCCACCCTACAGTTCTTGGATGGCTACACCTTC.

The rearrangement joins TRBV14 to TRBJ2-7, with 10 positions matching TRBD2. The ends lost 6 bases at V and 2 bases at J; junction bases unmatched: 7. This CDR3 comprises 15 residues. Germline loops: CDR1 SGHDN, CDR2 FVKESK. The CDR3 nucleotides are TGTGCCAGCAGTCACGTCACTAGCGGGGCCTACGAGCAGTACTTC. Amino acid sequence: CASSHVTSGAYEQYF.

This sequence joins TRBV19 and TRBJ1-1; 8 bases match TRBD1. Germline V CDR1 and CDR2: LNHDA, SQIVND (reference sequence). The CDR3 covers 16 residues. The trim removed 4 bases at V and 3 bases at J, leaving 10 bases unmatched. This CDR3 reads CASSTIPGQEDTEAFF. The CDR3 nucleotides are TGTGCCAGTAGTACGATCCCGGGACAGGAGGACACTGAAGCTTTCTTT. Looking up the rest from reference TRBV19 and TRBJ1-1 gives the full variable domain: DGGITQSPKYLFRKEGQNVTLSCEQNLNHDAMYWYRQDPGQGLRLIYYSQIVNDFQKGDIAEGYSVSREKKESFPLTVTSAQKNPTAFYLCASSTIPGQEDTEAFFGQGTRLTVV.

The chain combines TRBV19 with TRBJ1-2, with TRBD1 matching over 8 bases. Germline lookup yields CDR1 LNHDA and CDR2 SQIVND (reference sequence). With 5 bases clipped from V and 7 bases from J, the junction kept 9 bases outside the gene matches. This CDR3 has 14 amino acids. The CDR3 protein is CASSPMGTGFGYTF. The CDR3 DNA reads TGTGCCAGTAGTCCAATGGGGACAGGTTTTGGCTACACCTTC.